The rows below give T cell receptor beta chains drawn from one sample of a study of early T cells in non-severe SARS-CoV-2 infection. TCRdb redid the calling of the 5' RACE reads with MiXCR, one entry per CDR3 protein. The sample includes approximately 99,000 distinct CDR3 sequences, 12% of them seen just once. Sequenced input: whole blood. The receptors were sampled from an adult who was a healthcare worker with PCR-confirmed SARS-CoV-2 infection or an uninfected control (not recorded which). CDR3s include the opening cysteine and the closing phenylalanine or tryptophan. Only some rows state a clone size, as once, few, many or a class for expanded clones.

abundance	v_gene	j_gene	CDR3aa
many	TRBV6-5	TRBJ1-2	CASTTWGGTYGYTF
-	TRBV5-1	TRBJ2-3	CASSLDSMTDTQYF
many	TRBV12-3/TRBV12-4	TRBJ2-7	CASSSRRITGEQYF
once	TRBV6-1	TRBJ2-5	CASRVIAVGETQYF
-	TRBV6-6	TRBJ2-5	CASSYSAGTQYF
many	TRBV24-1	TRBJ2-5	CATSDPRDTSETQYF
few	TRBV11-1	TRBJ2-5	CASRETQYF
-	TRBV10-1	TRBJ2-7	CASSEQGIMSYEQYF
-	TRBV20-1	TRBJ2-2	CSARDMLNANTGELFF
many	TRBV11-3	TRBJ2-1	CASSPGVVQNEQFF
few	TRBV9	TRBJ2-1	CASSQGADGVYNEQFF
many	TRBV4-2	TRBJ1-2	CASSQEGNYGYTF
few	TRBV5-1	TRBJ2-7	CASSLDAHSYEQYF
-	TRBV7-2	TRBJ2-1	CASSLEAAYNEQFF
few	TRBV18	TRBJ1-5	CASSPPGLQPQHF
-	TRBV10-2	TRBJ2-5	CASRSPETQYF
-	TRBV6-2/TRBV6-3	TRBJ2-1	CASRGTIGNNEQFF
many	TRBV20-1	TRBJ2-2	CSARGGANTGELFF
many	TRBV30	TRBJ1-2	CAWSYQGGGYTF
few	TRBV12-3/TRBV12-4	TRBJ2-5	CASSLETGKETQYF
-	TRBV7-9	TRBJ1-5	CASSRADWESNQPQHF
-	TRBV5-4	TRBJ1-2	CASSLQGTNYGYTF
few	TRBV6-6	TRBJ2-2	CASSYSRSTGELFF
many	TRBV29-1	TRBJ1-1	CSVEESGLNTEAFF